This TCR beta chain came from a study of blood T cell repertoires in COVID-19. Study-wide background: There were acute and convalescent COVID-19 samples, and they came from the United States, Italy and Spain.

The CDR3 totals 14 residues. Germline V lookup: CDR1 SGHTA, CDR2 FQGNSA. The V gene end was trimmed by 6 bases and the J gene end by 2 bases; junction bases not matched to a gene: 7. TCRdb keeps only in-frame clones here, not all; method: immunoSEQ multiplex PCR. The sample includes 150,000 to 160,000 clones, around 79% of them seen just once. This clone was found a few times. The chain uses TRBV7-2 and TRBJ2-7, with 7 bases aligning to TRBD2. The sample consisted of peripheral blood. The sequence was collected from a man older than 75 with acute or convalescent COVID-19. The CDR3 region is CASSFPGRAYEQYF. DNA for the CDR3: TGTGCCAGCAGTTTTCCGGGGAGGGCCTACGAGCAGTACTTC.